This T cell receptor (beta chain) was observed in a study of monozygotic twins with inflammatory bowel disease. Per germline, CDR1 SGHVS and CDR2 FQNEAQ. The CDR3 runs to 17 residues. TCRdb reprocessed the 5' RACE reads, with one entry per CDR3 protein and no DNA. This sample's table reports over 350,000 distinct CDR3 sequences. Sequenced material: blood. The chain uses TRBV7-8 and TRBJ2-2; TCRdb's D gene call, TRBD2, goes unchecked for lack of DNA. The sequence was collected from a human donor with ulcerative colitis or Crohn's disease, or a healthy co-twin of an affected twin (not recorded which). The CDR3: CASSFKPGTSGIGELFF.